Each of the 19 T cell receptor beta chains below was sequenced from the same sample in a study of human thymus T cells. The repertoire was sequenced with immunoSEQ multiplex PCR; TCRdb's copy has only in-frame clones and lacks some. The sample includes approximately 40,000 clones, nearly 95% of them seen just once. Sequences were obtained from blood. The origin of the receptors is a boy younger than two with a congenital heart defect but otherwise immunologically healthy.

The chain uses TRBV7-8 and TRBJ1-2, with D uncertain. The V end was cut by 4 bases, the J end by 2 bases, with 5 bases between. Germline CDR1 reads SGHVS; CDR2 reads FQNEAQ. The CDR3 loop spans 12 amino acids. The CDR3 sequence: CASSSRNYGYTF. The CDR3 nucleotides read TGTGCCAGCAGCTCCAGGAACTATGGCTACACCTTC.

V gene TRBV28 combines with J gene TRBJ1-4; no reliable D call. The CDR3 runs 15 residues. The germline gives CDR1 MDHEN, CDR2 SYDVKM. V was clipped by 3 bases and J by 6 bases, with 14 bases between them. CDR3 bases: TGTGCCAGCAGTTTTAATGAAGGGCGATATGAAAAACTGTTTTTT. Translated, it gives CASSFNEGRYEKLFF.

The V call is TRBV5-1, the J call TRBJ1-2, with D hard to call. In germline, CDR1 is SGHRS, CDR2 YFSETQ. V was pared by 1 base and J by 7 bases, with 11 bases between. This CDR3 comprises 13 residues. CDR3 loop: CASSLPGDTGYTF. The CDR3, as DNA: TGCGCCAGCAGCTTGCCGGGAGACACTGGCTACACCTTC.

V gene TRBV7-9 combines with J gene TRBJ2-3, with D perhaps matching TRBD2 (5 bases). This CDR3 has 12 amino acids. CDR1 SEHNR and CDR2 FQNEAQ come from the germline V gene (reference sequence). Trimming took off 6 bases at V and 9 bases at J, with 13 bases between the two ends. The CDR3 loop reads CASSRPSGTQYF. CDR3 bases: TGTGCCAGCAGTCGACCCTCGGGGACGCAGTATTTT. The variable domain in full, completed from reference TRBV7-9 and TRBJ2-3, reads DTGVSQNPRHKITKRGQNVTFRCDPISEHNRLYWYRQTLGQGPEFLTYFQNEAQLEKSRLLSDRFSAERPKGSFSTLEIQRTEQGDSAMYLCASSRPSGTQYFGPGTRLTVL.

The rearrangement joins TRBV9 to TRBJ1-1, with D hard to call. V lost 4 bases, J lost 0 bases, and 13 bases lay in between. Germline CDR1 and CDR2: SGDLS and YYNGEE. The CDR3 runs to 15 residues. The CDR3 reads CASSPARGLNTEAFF. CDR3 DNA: TGTGCCAGCAGCCCGGCGCGAGGCCTGAACACTGAAGCTTTCTTT.

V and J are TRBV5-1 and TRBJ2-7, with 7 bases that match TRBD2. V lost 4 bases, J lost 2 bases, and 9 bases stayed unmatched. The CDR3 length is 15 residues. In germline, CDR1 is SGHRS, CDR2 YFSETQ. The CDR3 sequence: CASSLMGLPTYEQYF. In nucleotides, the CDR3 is TGCGCCAGCAGCCTGATGGGACTACCCACCTACGAGCAGTACTTC. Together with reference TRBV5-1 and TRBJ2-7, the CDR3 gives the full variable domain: KAGVTQTPRYLIKTRGQQVTLSCSPISGHRSVSWYQQTPGQGLQFLFEYFSETQRNKGNFPGRFSGRQFSNSRSEMNVSTLELGDSALYLCASSLMGLPTYEQYFGPGTRLTVT.

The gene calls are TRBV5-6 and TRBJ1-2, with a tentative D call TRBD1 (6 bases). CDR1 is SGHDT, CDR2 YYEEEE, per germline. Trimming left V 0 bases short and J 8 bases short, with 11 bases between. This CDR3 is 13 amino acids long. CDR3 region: CASSLVGARGYTF. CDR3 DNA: TGTGCCAGCAGCTTGGTGGGGGCGCGCGGCTACACCTTC.

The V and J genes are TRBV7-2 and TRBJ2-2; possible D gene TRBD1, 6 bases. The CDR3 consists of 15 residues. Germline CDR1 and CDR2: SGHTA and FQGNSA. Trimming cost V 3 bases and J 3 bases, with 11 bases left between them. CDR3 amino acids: CASSFRAGDTGELFF. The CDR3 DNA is TGTGCCAGCAGCTTTCGGGCAGGGGACACCGGGGAGCTGTTTTTT.

The CDR3 bases are TGTGCCACCAGCAGAGACCCCTCCCTAGAGACCCAGTACTTC. Translating gives CATSRDPSLETQYF. The chain uses TRBV15 and TRBJ2-5, with D unclear. The CDR3 is made up of 14 amino acids. V was cut by 0 bases and J by 4 bases, with 9 bases left in between. Germline V gene sequence: CDR1 LNHNV, CDR2 YYDKDF (reference sequence).

As DNA, the CDR3 is TGTGCCAGCAGTTACTCAGGGAACTATGGCTACACCTTC. Translated: CASSYSGNYGYTF. V and J are TRBV6-5 and TRBJ1-2; D is ambiguous. The germline V gene has CDR1 MNHEY and CDR2 SVGAGI. Between the trimmed V and J ends, which lost 0 bases and 2 bases, there was a span of 4 bases. The CDR3 contains 13 residues.

CDR3 sequence (DNA): TGTGCCAGCAGTTTAAAAGGCAGGGGCTTCTATGGCTACACCTTC. Protein: CASSLKGRGFYGYTF. This chain uses TRBV27 with TRBJ1-2; tentative D call: TRBD1 (6 bases). Germline V lookup: CDR1 MNHEY, CDR2 SMNVEV (reference sequence). This CDR3 is 15 amino acids long. Between the trimmed V and J ends, which lost 2 bases and 4 bases, there was a span of 14 bases.

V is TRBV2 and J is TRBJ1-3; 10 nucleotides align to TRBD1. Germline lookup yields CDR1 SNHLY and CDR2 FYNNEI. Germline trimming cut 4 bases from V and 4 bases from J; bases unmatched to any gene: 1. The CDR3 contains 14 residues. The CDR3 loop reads CASSGTGGGNTIYF. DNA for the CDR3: TGTGCCAGCAGTGGGACAGGGGGAGGAAACACCATATATTTT. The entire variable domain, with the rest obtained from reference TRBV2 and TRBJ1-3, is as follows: EPEVTQTPSHQVTQMGQEVILRCVPISNHLYFYWYRQILGQKVEFLVSFYNNEISEKSEIFDDQFSVERPDGSNFTLKIRSTKLEDSAMYFCASSGTGGGNTIYFGEGSWLTVV.

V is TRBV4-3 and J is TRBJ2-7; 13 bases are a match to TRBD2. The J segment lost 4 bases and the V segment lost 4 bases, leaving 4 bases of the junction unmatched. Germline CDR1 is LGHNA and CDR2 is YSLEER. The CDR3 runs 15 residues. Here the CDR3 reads CASSRGLAGEYEQYF. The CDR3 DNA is TGCGCCAGCAGCCGAGGACTAGCGGGGGAGTACGAGCAGTACTTC.

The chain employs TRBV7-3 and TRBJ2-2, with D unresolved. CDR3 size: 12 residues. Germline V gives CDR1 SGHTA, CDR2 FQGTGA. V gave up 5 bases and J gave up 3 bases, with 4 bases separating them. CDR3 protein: CASSGDTGELFF. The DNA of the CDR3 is TGTGCCAGCAGCGGGGACACCGGGGAGCTGTTTTTT.

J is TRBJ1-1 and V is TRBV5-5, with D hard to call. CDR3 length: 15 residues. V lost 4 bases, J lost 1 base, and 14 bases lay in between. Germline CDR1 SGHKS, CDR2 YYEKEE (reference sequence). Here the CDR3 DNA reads TGTGCCAGCAGCCCAGACATTCGGGGGAACACTGAAGCTTTCTTT. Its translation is CASSPDIRGNTEAFF.

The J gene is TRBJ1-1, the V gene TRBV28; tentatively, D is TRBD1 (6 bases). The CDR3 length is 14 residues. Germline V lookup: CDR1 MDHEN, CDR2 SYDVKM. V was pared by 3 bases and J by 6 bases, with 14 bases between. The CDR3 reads CASSFRGERAEAFF. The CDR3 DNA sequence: TGTGCCAGCAGTTTTAGGGGGGAAAGGGCTGAAGCTTTCTTT.

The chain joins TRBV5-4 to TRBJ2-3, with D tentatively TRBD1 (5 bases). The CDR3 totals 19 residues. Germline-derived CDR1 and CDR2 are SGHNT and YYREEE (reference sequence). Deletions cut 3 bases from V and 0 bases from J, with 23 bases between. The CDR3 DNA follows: TGTGCCAGCAGCTCAAAACCCGCCACAGGACGCCTTAGCACAGATACGCAGTATTTT. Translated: CASSSKPATGRLSTDTQYF.

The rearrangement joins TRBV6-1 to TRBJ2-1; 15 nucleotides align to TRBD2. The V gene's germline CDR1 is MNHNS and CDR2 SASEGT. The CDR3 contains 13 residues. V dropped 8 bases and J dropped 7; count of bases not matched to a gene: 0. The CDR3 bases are TGTGCCAGCGGACTAGCGGGGGGGAATGAGCAGTTCTTC. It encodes CASGLAGGNEQFF.

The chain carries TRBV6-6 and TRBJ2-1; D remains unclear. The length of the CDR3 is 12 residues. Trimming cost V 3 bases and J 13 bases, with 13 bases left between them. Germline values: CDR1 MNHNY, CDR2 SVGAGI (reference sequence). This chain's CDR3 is CASSYIEGPQFF. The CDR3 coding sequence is TGTGCCAGCAGTTATATCGAAGGGCCCCAGTTCTTC.